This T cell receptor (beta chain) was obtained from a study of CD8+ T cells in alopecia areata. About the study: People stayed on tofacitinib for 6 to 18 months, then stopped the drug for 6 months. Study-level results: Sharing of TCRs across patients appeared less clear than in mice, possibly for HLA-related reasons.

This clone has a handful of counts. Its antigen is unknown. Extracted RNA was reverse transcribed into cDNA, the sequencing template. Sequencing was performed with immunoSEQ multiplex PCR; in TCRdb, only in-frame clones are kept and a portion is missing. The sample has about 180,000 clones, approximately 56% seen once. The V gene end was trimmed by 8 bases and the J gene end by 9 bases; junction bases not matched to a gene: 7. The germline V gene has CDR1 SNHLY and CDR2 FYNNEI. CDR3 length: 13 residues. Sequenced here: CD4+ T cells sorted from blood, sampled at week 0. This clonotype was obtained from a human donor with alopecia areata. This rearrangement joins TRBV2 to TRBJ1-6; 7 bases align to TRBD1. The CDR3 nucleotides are TGTGCCAGCTCTAGGGACAGTGTTTCACCCCTCCACTTT. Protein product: CASSRDSVSPLHF.